One and the same sample provided the 13 T cell receptor beta chains below, sequenced in a study of long-term antiretroviral therapy in people with HIV. An immunoSEQ assay, version v3.0, was performed at survey level. Data came from immunoSEQ multiplex PCR; TCRdb stores just in-frame clones and leaves some out. The repertoire holds roughly 28,000 clones, with over 85% as singletons. The sequencing here drew on unsorted PBMCs, taken 1.8 years after starting antiretroviral therapy. The source of these receptors is a woman aged 18 to 35 with HIV.

This clone has only a few counts. The V and J genes are TRBV6-6 and TRBJ2-1; D is undetermined. Deletions cut 2 bases from V and 9 bases from J, with 11 bases between. The CDR3 consists of 13 residues. Per the germline V gene, CDR1 is MNHNY and CDR2 is SVGAGI (reference sequence). Here the CDR3 DNA reads TGTGCCAGCAGTTACATCCTCACTGGTGAGCAGTTCTTC. The encoded protein is CASSYILTGEQFF.

CDR3 sequence: CASSPIGLRQGSYNEQFF. CDR3 nucleotides: TGTGCCAGCAGTCCTATAGGCCTTCGACAGGGCAGCTACAATGAGCAGTTCTTC. This chain uses TRBV28 with TRBJ2-1; 7 positions match TRBD1. This CDR3 contains 18 residues. Germline trimming cut 5 bases from V and 3 bases from J; bases unmatched to any gene: 16. Germline V gives CDR1 MDHEN, CDR2 SYDVKM. The whole variable domain, filled in from reference TRBV28 and TRBJ2-1, reads DVKVTQSSRYLVKRTGEKVFLECVQDMDHENMFWYRQDPGLGLRLIYFSYDVKMKEKGDIPEGYSVSREKKERFSLILESASTNQTSMYLCASSPIGLRQGSYNEQFFGPGTRLTVL.

This clone has a single count. The V and J genes are TRBV5-1 and TRBJ2-3; 13 bases line up with TRBD2. The CDR3 has 16 amino acids. Germline values: CDR1 SGHRS, CDR2 YFSETQ. With V trimmed by 5 bases and J by 7 bases, 10 bases remained unmatched. The DNA for the CDR3 is TGCGCCAGCAGTCGTGGACTAGCGGGAGTAGTAAATACGCAGTATTTT. As protein: CASSRGLAGVVNTQYF.

The chain has TRBV4-3 and TRBJ2-1, with unresolved D. Deletions cut 1 base from V and 8 bases from J, with 9 bases between. The CDR3 is 13 residues long. Germline-derived CDR1 and CDR2 are LGHNA and YSLEER. This chain's CDR3 is CASSQVITDEQFF. CDR3 nucleotides: TGCGCCAGCAGCCAAGTAATAACCGATGAGCAGTTCTTC.

The chain uses TRBV7-9 and TRBJ2-5, with TRBD2 matching over 7 bases. The germline V gene encodes CDR1 SEHNR and CDR2 FQNEAQ (reference sequence). CDR3 length: 18 amino acids. Unmatched junction bases numbered 14, after V lost 4 bases and J lost 0 bases. The CDR3: CASSSESGTDWYQETQYF. The CDR3 DNA follows: TGTGCCAGCAGCTCCGAAAGCGGGACTGATTGGTACCAAGAGACCCAGTACTTC.

J is TRBJ2-7 and V is TRBV28; tentative D call: TRBD2 (6 bases). Germline assignment: CDR1 MDHEN and CDR2 SYDVKM. The CDR3 has 13 residues. V was clipped by 9 bases and J by 1 base, with 13 bases between them. CDR3 DNA: TGTGCCAGTGCCGTGGGGAGGTCCTACGAGCAGTACTTC. Protein sequence: CASAVGRSYEQYF.

This chain joins TRBV27 and TRBJ2-7, with a weak D call TRBD1 (6 bases). Trimming cost V 3 bases and J 5 bases, with 20 bases left between them. Germline CDR1 reads MNHEY; CDR2 reads SMNVEV (reference sequence). The CDR3 runs 16 residues. The CDR3 DNA reads TGTGCCAGCAGTTTCTTCAGGACAGTGGGAGTCGACGAGCAGTACTTC. As protein: CASSFFRTVGVDEQYF.

CDR3 bases: TGTGCCAGCAATCAGGAACAGGACCTAGGGGAGCAGTACTTC. Translating gives CASNQEQDLGEQYF. This sequence joins TRBV6-1 and TRBJ2-7; a possible D gene is TRBD1 (5 bases). Trimming took off 7 bases at V and 7 bases at J, with 20 bases between the two ends. There are 14 residues in the CDR3. Per the germline V gene, CDR1 is MNHNS and CDR2 is SASEGT.

V usage is TRBV6-6 and J usage is TRBJ2-1; 7 bases are a match to TRBD2. Trimming took 2 bases from V and 4 from J; bases not matched to a gene: 5. The CDR3 extends over 15 amino acids. Per germline, CDR1 MNHNY and CDR2 SVGAGI (reference sequence). The DNA for the CDR3 is TGTGCCAGCAGTTACCGTGCGGGAGAGTACAATGAGCAGTTCTTC. As protein: CASSYRAGEYNEQFF.

This chain connects TRBV10-3 to TRBJ1-3; TRBD1 agrees at 8 bases. CDR1 and CDR2 from the germline V gene are ENHRY and SYGVKD. Trimming took 0 bases from V and 0 from J; bases not matched to a gene: 10. The CDR3 contains 19 residues. As DNA, the CDR3 is TGTGCCATCAGTGAGTCTCGTGGGGGGACAGGCCGCTCTGGAAACACCATATATTTT. As protein: CAISESRGGTGRSGNTIYF.

The chain joins TRBV2 to TRBJ2-1, with D perhaps matching TRBD2 (5 bases). V was clipped by 8 bases and J by 12 bases, with 11 bases between them. Per germline, CDR1 SNHLY and CDR2 FYNNEI. The CDR3 is made up of 10 amino acids. This CDR3 reads CASRGGRQFF. CDR3 DNA: TGTGCCAGCCGTGGTGGGAGGCAGTTCTTC.

The chain combines TRBV11-3 with TRBJ2-2, with D perhaps matching TRBD1 or TRBD2 (6 bases each). V was trimmed by 4 bases and J by 6 bases, leaving 15 bases between them. The CDR3 has 15 residues. Germline values: CDR1 SGHNT, CDR2 YENEEA. CDR3 nucleotides: TGTGCCAGCAGCTACCGATCAGGGGAGGCCGGGGAGCTGTTTTTT. It yields the protein CASSYRSGEAGELFF.

V gene TRBV27 combines with J gene TRBJ2-5; D may match TRBD1 or TRBD2 (5 bases each). The CDR3 spans 17 residues. V was shortened by 5 bases and J by 3 bases, with 22 bases between the two germline ends. Per the germline V gene, CDR1 is MNHEY and CDR2 is SMNVEV (reference sequence). CDR3 sequence reads: CASSQHPDSGIEETQYF. The CDR3 bases are TGTGCCAGCAGTCAACACCCCGACAGCGGAATTGAAGAGACCCAGTACTTC.